This entry is about one T cell receptor beta chain. The CDR3 extends over 13 amino acids. The germline CDR1 and CDR2 sequences are MDHEN and SYDVKM. The V gene lost 3 bases and the J gene lost 4 bases, with 9 bases spanning the gap. The sample comes from a study of cytomegalovirus exposure and HLA in healthy donors. The PCR used 60 Vbeta and 13 Jbeta primers. Here immunoSEQ multiplex PCR was the method, and the copy in TCRdb shows in-frame clones only, minus some. This sample carries about 200,000 clones, roughly 80% of them seen once, and the ten largest clones take around 2.2%. Material for sequencing was PBMCs. The chain employs TRBV28 and TRBJ1-1, with D perhaps matching TRBD1 (5 bases). The receptor was derived from a woman aged 30 to 39 in good health and CMV-seropositive. CDR3 in amino acids: CASSLGGFTEAFF. DNA of the CDR3: TGTGCCAGCAGTTTGGGGGGGTTCACTGAAGCTTTCTTT.